The 31 T cell receptor beta chains below were found in one sample sequenced in a study of T cell responses to AZD1222 COVID-19 vaccine. Assay: immunoSEQ multiplex PCR; the TCRdb copy retains only in-frame clones and omits some. The table shows more than 150,000 clones, with 92% occurring only once. Sequences were derived from peripheral blood, sampled on day 0 of AZD1222 vaccination. The receptors originated from an adult in good health.

The rearrangement links TRBV30 to TRBJ1-1; no clear D. Trimming cost V 3 bases and J 3 bases, with 8 bases left between them. This CDR3 spans 12 amino acids. In germline, CDR1 is GTSNPN, CDR2 SVGIG (reference sequence). This chain's CDR3 is CAWSFGDTEAFF. CDR3 in DNA: TGTGCCTGGAGCTTCGGGGACACTGAAGCTTTCTTT.

The J gene is TRBJ1-2, the V gene TRBV6-5; possibly TRBD1 for D (6 bases). CDR1 and CDR2 (germline): MNHEY, SVGAGI. The CDR3 is 14 residues long. V was cut by 5 bases and J by 1 base, with 11 bases left in between. CDR3 sequence reads: CASSPYRVNYGYTF. The CDR3 DNA reads as TGTGCCAGCAGTCCGTACAGGGTTAACTATGGCTACACCTTC.

DNA for the CDR3: TGTGCCAGCAGCTTAGGAGGCAGGGGGCAATCACCCCTCCACTTT. This encodes CASSLGGRGQSPLHF. V gene TRBV7-2 combines with J gene TRBJ1-6; 8 bases map to TRBD1. The CDR3 is made up of 15 amino acids. Germline trimming cut 1 base from V and 10 bases from J; bases unmatched to any gene: 6. Germline V gene sequence: CDR1 SGHTA, CDR2 FQGNSA.

This chain uses TRBV6-5 with TRBJ1-2; TRBD1 is a possible D gene (5 bases). The CDR3 sequence is 13 residues long. Trimming shortened V by 2 bases and J by 7 bases, and 11 bases separated the two germline ends. Germline CDR1 reads MNHEY; CDR2 reads SVGAGI. CDR3 sequence reads: CASSYTRDAGYTF. CDR3 in DNA: TGTGCCAGCAGTTACACCAGGGACGCTGGCTACACCTTC.

V gene TRBV7-9 combines with J gene TRBJ1-1; no definite D call. The V end was cut by 1 base, the J end by 3 bases, with 18 bases between. Germline CDR1 reads SEHNR; CDR2 reads FQNEAQ (reference sequence). The CDR3 sequence is 17 residues long. The CDR3 nucleotides read TGTGCCAGCAGCTTAGTCAATTGGGCGGGTGCCCACACTGAAGCTTTCTTT. This translates into CASSLVNWAGAHTEAFF. The full variable domain, in which reference TRBV7-9 and TRBJ1-1 provide the parts outside the CDR3, is DTGVSQNPRHKITKRGQNVTFRCDPISEHNRLYWYRQTLGQGPEFLTYFQNEAQLEKSRLLSDRFSAERPKGSFSTLEIQRTEQGDSAMYLCASSLVNWAGAHTEAFFGQGTRLTVV.

The chain couples TRBV7-8 to TRBJ1-5; a weak D match, TRBD1 (6 bases). V gave up 3 bases and J gave up 2 bases, with 11 bases separating them. The length of the CDR3 is 15 residues. Germline CDR1 and CDR2: SGHVS and FQNEAQ. CDR3 bases: TGTGCCAGCAGCTTTTACAGGGACGGCAATCAGCCCCAGCATTTT. Translated: CASSFYRDGNQPQHF. The full variable domain, completed using reference TRBV7-8 and TRBJ1-5, is GAGVSQSPRYKVAKRGQDVALRCDPISGHVSLFWYQQALGQGPEFLTYFQNEAQLDKSGLPSDRFFAERPEGSVSTLKIQRTQQEDSAVYLCASSFYRDGNQPQHFGDGTRLSIL.

This clone was seen a single time. The V gene is TRBV12-3 or TRBV12-4, the J gene TRBJ1-2; no clear D gene. V was shortened by 5 bases and J by 8 bases, with 15 bases between the two germline ends. The CDR3 has 13 residues. The CDR3 sequence: CASSIRPVKGYTF. For the CDR3, the DNA is TGTGCCAGCAGTATTCGACCGGTGAAAGGCTACACCTTC.

The gene calls are TRBV27 and TRBJ2-2; D gene uncertain. The CDR3 spans 14 residues. Germline V lookup: CDR1 MNHEY, CDR2 SMNVEV (reference sequence). V was shortened by 3 bases and J by 6 bases, with 11 bases between the two germline ends. The CDR3 nucleotides read TGTGCCAGCAGTTTGACCCACGGGTCCGGGGAGCTGTTTTTT. This gives the protein CASSLTHGSGELFF.

The gene calls are TRBV11-3 and TRBJ1-1; maybe TRBD1 (6 bases). This CDR3 is 13 amino acids long. V gave up 1 base and J gave up 8 bases, with 11 bases separating them. CDR1 is SGHNT, CDR2 YENEEA, per germline. CDR3 nucleotides: TGTGCCAGCAGCTTAGGTCTAGGACAGGAAGCTTTCTTT. Translated, it gives CASSLGLGQEAFF.

This chain joins TRBV5-1 and TRBJ2-7; 7 bases line up with TRBD1. The CDR3 is 14 residues long. The V and J ends lost 4 bases and 3 bases, in that order; junction bases with no gene match: 7. Germline V gene lookup returns CDR1 SGHRS and CDR2 YFSETQ. The CDR3 nucleotides are TGCGCCAGCAGCGGAGGACAGGAGGTCTACGAGCAGTACTTC. As protein: CASSGGQEVYEQYF.

V gene TRBV5-4 combines with J gene TRBJ1-3; D unresolved. V lost 0 bases and J 0 bases, leaving 13 bases between the germline ends. Germline V gives CDR1 SGHNT, CDR2 YYREEE (reference sequence). The CDR3 consists of 17 residues. CDR3 in amino acids: CASSLGHNPISGNTIYF. The CDR3 region has the DNA TGTGCCAGCAGCTTGGGTCACAACCCGATCTCTGGAAACACCATATATTTT.

The genes are TRBV19 and TRBJ1-5; D uncertain. Per the germline V gene, CDR1 is LNHDA and CDR2 is SQIVND (reference sequence). The CDR3 totals 12 residues. V dropped 4 bases and J dropped 7 bases, with 8 bases sitting between them. CDR3 residues: CASSTSRQPQHF. The CDR3 nucleotides are TGTGCCAGTAGTACCTCAAGGCAGCCCCAGCATTTT.

V and J are TRBV4-1 and TRBJ2-5, with 9 bases aligning to TRBD2. In germline, CDR1 is MGHRA, CDR2 YSYEKL. V was clipped by 4 bases and J by 1 base; unmatched bases: 13. The CDR3 is 18 residues long. CDR3 coding DNA: TGCGCCAGCAGCCTCTTTGTAGCGGGGGACCCTAGCCAAGAGACCCAGTACTTC. This codes for CASSLFVAGDPSQETQYF.

The chain uses TRBV7-9 and TRBJ2-2; D not resolved. The CDR3 contains 15 residues. V was cut by 1 base and J by 0 bases, with 6 bases left in between. The V gene's germline CDR1 is SEHNR and CDR2 FQNEAQ (reference sequence). Here the CDR3 DNA reads TGTGCCAGCAGCTTAGGCAGCACGAACACCGGGGAGCTGTTTTTT. Translated, it gives CASSLGSTNTGELFF.

This clone was recorded only once. This sequence joins TRBV11-2 and TRBJ2-7; D unresolved. The CDR3 runs to 12 residues. Per germline, CDR1 SGHAT and CDR2 FQNNGV. V gave up 4 bases and J gave up 1 base, with 5 bases separating them. The CDR3 reads CASSSNSYEQYF. The CDR3 DNA reads as TGTGCCAGCAGCTCAAATTCCTACGAGCAGTACTTC. Using reference TRBV11-2 and TRBJ2-7 for the parts outside the CDR3, the full variable domain is EAGVAQSPRYKIIEKRQSVAFWCNPISGHATLYWYQQILGQGPKLLIQFQNNGVVDDSQLPKDRFSAERLKGVDSTLKIQPAKLEDSAVYLCASSSNSYEQYFGPGTRLTVT.

The sample holds one count of this clone. The chain employs TRBV3-1 (or the pseudogene TRBV3-2) and TRBJ2-2; D might be TRBD2 (5 bases). From germline, CDR1 is LGHDT and CDR2 YNNKEL (reference sequence). V dropped 4 bases and J dropped 1 base, with 10 bases sitting between them. CDR3 size: 15 residues. CDR3 sequence reads: CASSPLSGNTGELFF. The DNA for the CDR3 is TGTGCCAGCAGCCCTTTAAGCGGGAACACCGGGGAGCTGTTTTTT.

The V gene is TRBV6-5, the J gene TRBJ1-5; TRBD1 aligns across 8 bases. The CDR3 loop spans 16 amino acids. V was clipped by 0 bases and J by 2 bases; unmatched bases: 3. Germline V gene sequence: CDR1 MNHEY, CDR2 SVGAGI. The CDR3 reads CASSYSGQGGNQPQHF. CDR3 in DNA: TGTGCCAGCAGTTACTCCGGACAGGGTGGCAATCAGCCCCAGCATTTT.

The chain has TRBV28 and TRBJ1-5; 8 positions match TRBD1. CDR3 size: 17 residues. CDR1 is MDHEN and CDR2 is SYDVKM in the germline V gene. With V trimmed by 6 bases and J by 2 bases, 12 bases remained unmatched. The CDR3 DNA is TGTGCCAGCAGACGCCTGACAGGGGTGTTAGGCAATCAGCCCCAGCATTTT. This gives the protein CASRRLTGVLGNQPQHF.

The V call is TRBV7-2, the J call TRBJ1-2; the D is unclear. Germline CDR1 is SGHTA and CDR2 is FQGNSA. The CDR3 is 14 residues long. The V end lost 1 base, the J end lost 2 bases, and 8 bases lay between the germline ends. The CDR3 reads CASSLGARNYGYTF. The CDR3 nucleotides are TGTGCCAGCAGCTTAGGTGCGAGGAACTATGGCTACACCTTC.

V gene TRBV10-1 combines with J gene TRBJ1-4; D possibly corresponds to TRBD1 (5 bases). V lost 0 bases to trimming and J lost 8 bases, with 10 bases between them. This CDR3 has 14 amino acids. Germline values: CDR1 WNHNN, CDR2 SYGVQD (reference sequence). The CDR3 bases are TGCGCCAGCAGTGAGTCCCAGGGTCCGGAAAAACTGTTTTTT. Translation: CASSESQGPEKLFF.

The gene calls are TRBV7-9 and TRBJ1-2; D gene uncertain. The CDR3 runs to 12 residues. V lost 1 base to trimming and J lost 8 bases, with 8 bases between them. Germline CDR1 SEHNR, CDR2 FQNEAQ (reference sequence). The CDR3 nucleotides are TGTGCCAGCAGCTTAGACATGTTAGGCTACACCTTC. Its translation is CASSLDMLGYTF.

The CDR3 region has the DNA TGTGCCAGCAGTCCCCGCCGCCTCGGGGGTAGAAGCGGAGAGACCCAGTACTTC. Translating gives CASSPRRLGGRSGETQYF. The chain carries TRBV6-6 and TRBJ2-5; weak D call: TRBD2 (6 bases). V dropped 5 bases and J dropped 4 bases, with 26 bases sitting between them. The CDR3 loop spans 18 amino acids. Germline V CDR1 and CDR2: MNHNY, SVGAGI (reference sequence).

V usage is TRBV19 and J usage is TRBJ1-1, with D perhaps matching TRBD1 (6 bases). CDR3 length: 15 residues. The germline CDR1 and CDR2 sequences are LNHDA and SQIVND (reference sequence). Between the trimmed V and J ends, which lost 4 bases and 2 bases, there was a span of 14 bases. DNA of the CDR3: TGTGCCAGTAGTAGGCACAGGGAAATAAACACTGAAGCTTTCTTT. Translated, it gives CASSRHREINTEAFF.

This chain uses TRBV9 with TRBJ1-2; 9 bases fit TRBD1. Per germline, CDR1 SGDLS and CDR2 YYNGEE. This CDR3 contains 17 residues. J lost 2 bases, V lost 0 bases, and 8 bases had no gene match. This CDR3 reads CASSVEPVQGANYGYTF. CDR3 in DNA: TGTGCCAGCAGCGTAGAGCCCGTACAGGGGGCAAACTATGGCTACACCTTC. The whole variable domain, remainder taken from reference TRBV9 and TRBJ1-2, is DSGVTQTPKHLITATGQRVTLRCSPRSGDLSVYWYQQSLDQGLQFLIQYYNGEERAKGNILERFSAQQFPDLHSELNLSSLELGDSALYFCASSVEPVQGANYGYTFGSGTRLTVV.

This chain connects TRBV7-9 to TRBJ2-2; 8 bases line up with TRBD1. CDR1 and CDR2 (germline): SEHNR, FQNEAQ (reference sequence). V shed 7 bases, J shed 3 bases, and the junction held 7 bases outside the gene matches. The CDR3 spans 15 residues. DNA for the CDR3: TGTGCCAGCACAGCAATGACAGGGGACACCGGGGAGCTGTTTTTT. Translation: CASTAMTGDTGELFF. The full variable domain, rest sourced from reference TRBV7-9 and TRBJ2-2, is DTGVSQNPRHKITKRGQNVTFRCDPISEHNRLYWYRQTLGQGPEFLTYFQNEAQLEKSRLLSDRFSAERPKGSFSTLEIQRTEQGDSAMYLCASTAMTGDTGELFFGEGSRLTVL.

The chain couples TRBV11-2 to TRBJ2-1; D is possibly TRBD1 or TRBD2 (5 bases each). V was pared by 5 bases and J by 7 bases, with 24 bases between. CDR1 SGHAT and CDR2 FQNNGV come from the germline V gene. The CDR3 extends over 17 amino acids. The CDR3 DNA reads TGTGCCAGCAGCCCCACGCCGACCGGGACCGAGCAGAATGAGCAGTTCTTC. Amino acids: CASSPTPTGTEQNEQFF.

The chain recombines TRBV29-1 with TRBJ1-1; 8 bases match TRBD1. The V and J ends lost 1 base and 12 bases, in that order; junction bases with no gene match: 4. Germline CDR1 and CDR2: SQVTM and ANQGSEA. This CDR3 contains 11 residues. In DNA form, the CDR3 reads TGCAGCGTTGAAGGGTGGACAGGGACTTTCTTT. This encodes CSVEGWTGTFF.

The chain combines TRBV6-2 or TRBV6-3 with TRBJ2-3; tentative D call: TRBD2 (6 bases). Germline V gives CDR1 MNHEY, CDR2 SVGEGT. Trimming took off 4 bases at V and 0 bases at J, with 11 bases between the two ends. This CDR3 is built from 15 residues. The CDR3 sequence: CASSLGGPSTDTQYF. CDR3 bases: TGTGCCAGCAGTTTGGGGGGACCTAGCACAGATACGCAGTATTTT.

The chain recombines TRBV27 with TRBJ1-1, with D hard to call. Germline-derived CDR1 and CDR2 are MNHEY and SMNVEV (reference sequence). The ends were cut back, 6 bases at V and 1 base at J, with 9 bases in the middle. There are 13 residues in the CDR3. CDR3 residues: CASRLTENTEAFF. For the CDR3, the DNA is TGTGCCAGCAGGCTTACAGAGAACACTGAAGCTTTCTTT.

The rearrangement uses TRBV6-5 and TRBJ2-1; D is perhaps TRBD1 or TRBD2 (5 bases each). V lost 7 bases and J 10 bases, leaving 20 bases between the germline ends. Germline CDR1 and CDR2: MNHEY and SVGAGI. The CDR3 runs 14 residues. CDR3 loop: CASTRDQSLREQFF. CDR3 coding DNA: TGTGCCAGCACCCGGGACCAGAGTTTGAGGGAGCAGTTCTTC.

The chain couples TRBV27 to TRBJ1-6, with unresolved D. This CDR3 has 12 residues. V was clipped by 4 bases and J by 14 bases, with 12 bases between them. From germline, CDR1 is MNHEY and CDR2 SMNVEV (reference sequence). The chain's CDR3 is CASSSGGITLHF. For the CDR3, the DNA is TGTGCCAGCAGTTCAGGCGGGATCACCCTCCACTTT.